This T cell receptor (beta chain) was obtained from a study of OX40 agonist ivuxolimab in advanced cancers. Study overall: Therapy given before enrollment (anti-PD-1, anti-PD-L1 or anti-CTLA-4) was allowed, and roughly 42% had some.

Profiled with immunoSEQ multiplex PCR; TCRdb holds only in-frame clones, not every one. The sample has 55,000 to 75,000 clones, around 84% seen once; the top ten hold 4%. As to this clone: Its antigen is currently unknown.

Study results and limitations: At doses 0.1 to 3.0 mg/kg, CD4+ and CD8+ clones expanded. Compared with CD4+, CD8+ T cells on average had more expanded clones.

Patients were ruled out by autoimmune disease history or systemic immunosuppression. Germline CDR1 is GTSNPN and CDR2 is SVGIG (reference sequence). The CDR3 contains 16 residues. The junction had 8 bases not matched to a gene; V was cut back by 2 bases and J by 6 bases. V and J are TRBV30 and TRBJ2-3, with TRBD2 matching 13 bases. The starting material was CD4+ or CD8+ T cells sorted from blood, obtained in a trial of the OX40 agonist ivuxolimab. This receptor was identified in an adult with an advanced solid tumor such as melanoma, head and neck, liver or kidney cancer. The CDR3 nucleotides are TGTGCCTGGAGTATAGGACTAGCGGGGGTGGTGGATACGCAGTATTTT. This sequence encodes CAWSIGLAGVVDTQYF.